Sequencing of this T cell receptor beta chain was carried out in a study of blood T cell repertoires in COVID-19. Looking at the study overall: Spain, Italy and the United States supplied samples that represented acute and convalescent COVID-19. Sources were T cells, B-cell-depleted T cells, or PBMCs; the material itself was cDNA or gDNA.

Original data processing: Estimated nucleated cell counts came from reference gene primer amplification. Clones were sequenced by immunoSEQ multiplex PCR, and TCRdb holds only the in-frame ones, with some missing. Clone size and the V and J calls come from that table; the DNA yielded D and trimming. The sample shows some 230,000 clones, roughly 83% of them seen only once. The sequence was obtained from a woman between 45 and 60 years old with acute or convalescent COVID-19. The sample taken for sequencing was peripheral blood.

The CDR3 DNA reads as TGTGCCAGCAGCTTAGTCAGCGGGGGGGTCACAGATACGCAGTATTTT. Translating gives CASSLVSGGVTDTQYF. V usage is TRBV7-8 and J usage is TRBJ2-3, with 10 bases matching TRBD2. Trimming at V came to 1 base and at J to 2 bases, leaving 3 bases not matched to a gene. The length of the CDR3 is 16 residues. Germline CDR1 SGHVS, CDR2 FQNEAQ.